These 23 T cell receptor beta chains share one sample of origin, sequenced in a study of PD-1 blockade in classical Hodgkin lymphoma. Generated by immunoSEQ multiplex PCR, the TCRdb table keeps only in-frame clones and is missing some. The sample records 20,000 to 25,000 clones, less than 95% being singletons. The time point denotes: newly diagnosed, previously untreated cHL patient sample. Input material: peripheral blood mononuclear cells (PBMCs). These receptors were taken from a human donor with classical Hodgkin lymphoma.

The rearrangement uses TRBV1 and TRBJ2-1; the table gives TRBD1 as D, unverified against the DNA. TRBV1 is a pseudogene segment. This CDR3 is built from 10 residues. CDR3 sequence: CTPLGGEQFF. Written as DNA, the CDR3 is TGCACCCCCCTAGGGGGTGAGCAGTTCTTC.

In its sample, this clone was seen once. The chain uses TRBV2 and TRBJ2-7; no clear D gene. The CDR3 has 12 amino acids. The germline gives CDR1 SNHLY, CDR2 FYNNEI. The V end lost 1 base, the J end lost 3 bases, and 4 bases lay between the germline ends. In DNA form, the CDR3 reads TGTGCCAGCAGTGAAGTCAGCTACGAGCAGTACTTC. Amino acid sequence: CASSEVSYEQYF.

V gene TRBV10-3 combines with J gene TRBJ2-1; D is tentatively TRBD1 or TRBD2 (5 bases each). Germline V gives CDR1 ENHRY, CDR2 SYGVKD. V was clipped by 3 bases and J by 9 bases, with 18 bases between them. The CDR3 extends over 15 amino acids. The CDR3 sequence: CAISDQGALNSEQFF. The DNA for the CDR3 is TGTGCCATCAGTGATCAGGGAGCCCTTAATAGTGAGCAGTTCTTC.

The rearrangement uses TRBV5-6 and TRBJ2-3; possibly TRBD1 for D (6 bases). Germline loops: CDR1 SGHDT, CDR2 YYEEEE. V shed 0 bases and J shed 1 base, with 9 bases lying between them. There are 15 residues in the CDR3. CDR3 residues: CASSLGGPGTDTQYF. Written as DNA, the CDR3 is TGTGCCAGCAGCTTGGGGGGGCCCGGCACAGATACGCAGTATTTT.

This clone has only one observation. The V and J genes are TRBV4-1 and TRBJ1-2; D is undetermined. The CDR3 sequence is 14 residues long. Germline CDR1 reads MGHRA; CDR2 reads YSYEKL. The V and J ends lost 1 base and 13 bases respectively, with 19 bases between them. Here the CDR3 DNA reads TGCGCCAGCAGCCAAGCGGAGACGGATTGGGTCCGCACCTTC. Translating gives CASSQAETDWVRTF.

This clone was seen a few times. This sequence joins TRBV5-1 and TRBJ2-7; 7 nucleotides align to TRBD2. The V gene end was trimmed by 3 bases and the J gene end by 6 bases; junction bases not matched to a gene: 6. Germline lookup yields CDR1 SGHRS and CDR2 YFSETQ. The CDR3 consists of 13 residues. The CDR3 nucleotides read TGCGCCAGCAGCTGGAGCGGGGAGTTCGAGCAGTACTTC. Translated, it gives CASSWSGEFEQYF.

The gene calls are TRBV30 and TRBJ2-7, with a possible D match to TRBD2 (5 bases). V was trimmed by 3 bases and J by 2 bases, leaving 11 bases between them. CDR1 is GTSNPN and CDR2 is SVGIG in the germline V gene (reference sequence). The CDR3 runs to 13 residues. For the CDR3, the DNA is TGTGCCTGGAGAGCGGACTTGGCCTACGAGCAGTACTTC. Protein: CAWRADLAYEQYF. Complete variable domain (other parts from reference TRBV30 and TRBJ2-7): SQTIHQWPATLVQPVGSPLSLECTVEGTSNPNLYWYRQAAGRGLQLLFYSVGIGQISSEVPQNLSASRPQDRQFILSSKKLLLSDSGFYLCAWRADLAYEQYFGPGTRLTVT.

V and J are TRBV19 and TRBJ1-1; D may be TRBD1 (6 bases). CDR3 length: 14 residues. The germline V gene has CDR1 LNHDA and CDR2 SQIVND (reference sequence). V was cut by 5 bases and J by 3 bases, with 13 bases left in between. The CDR3 DNA is TGTGCCAGTAGTCCAGGACAGATCTACACTGAAGCTTTCTTT. This gives the protein CASSPGQIYTEAFF.

The chain links TRBV28 to TRBJ1-2; TRBD1 aligns across 7 bases. With V trimmed by 3 bases and J by 6 bases, 7 bases remained unmatched. CDR1 and CDR2 from the germline V gene are MDHEN and SYDVKM. The CDR3 contains 14 residues. CDR3 bases: TGTGCCAGCAGTTTTGGGGACAGAAAAAATGGCTACACCTTC. Translation: CASSFGDRKNGYTF.

This rearrangement joins TRBV10-3 to TRBJ2-6; 7 bases fit TRBD1. Germline CDR1 reads ENHRY; CDR2 reads SYGVKD. CDR3 length: 17 amino acids. V gave up 9 bases and J gave up 0 bases; unmatched junction bases: 11. The CDR3 nucleotides are TGTGCCATAGACGACAGGGCCGCGGGCTCTGGGGCCAACGTCCTGACTTTC. Translation: CAIDDRAAGSGANVLTF.

The rearrangement links TRBV30 to TRBJ1-4; 7 bases line up with TRBD1. The V segment lost 2 bases and the J segment 8 bases; nucleotides outside the gene matches: 2. Germline V lookup: CDR1 GTSNPN, CDR2 SVGIG (reference sequence). This CDR3 has 12 residues. CDR3: CAWSRDSEKLFF. The CDR3 nucleotides read TGTGCCTGGAGTAGGGACAGCGAAAAACTGTTTTTT.

The gene calls are TRBV9 and TRBJ2-2, with 8 bases that match TRBD1. The CDR3 is 14 residues long. Looked up from germline, CDR1 is SGDLS and CDR2 is YYNGEE. The junction had 3 bases not matched to a gene; V was cut back by 1 base and J by 7 bases. The CDR3 loop reads CASSVRTGLGELFF. The CDR3 nucleotides are TGTGCCAGCAGCGTAAGGACAGGGCTCGGGGAGCTGTTTTTT.

The chain has TRBV20-1 and TRBJ2-7; no clear D. The germline CDR1 and CDR2 sequences are DFQATT and SNEGSKA (reference sequence). V was trimmed by 5 bases and J by 5 bases, leaving 10 bases between them. The CDR3 is 11 amino acids. CDR3 in DNA: TGCAGTGCTTCGGACCTCGACGAGCAGTACTTC. This translates into CSASDLDEQYF.

The chain joins TRBV18 to TRBJ1-2; no definite D call. Germline V lookup: CDR1 KGHSH, CDR2 LQKENI. The V end lost 2 bases, the J end lost 3 bases, and 10 bases lay between the germline ends. CDR3 size: 14 residues. Written as DNA, the CDR3 is TGTGCCAGCTCACCAAGGCTGGGAGACTATGGCTACACCTTC. Translating it yields CASSPRLGDYGYTF.

The rearrangement joins TRBV6-1 to TRBJ2-5, with TRBD1 matching 9 bases. The CDR3 has 20 amino acids. The germline V gene has CDR1 MNHNS and CDR2 SASEGT. J was trimmed by 5 bases and V by 2 bases; bases with no gene match: 21. The DNA for the CDR3 is TGTGCCAGCAGTGAATCTCACTCCCGCCGGATGGACAGGGGCGGGGAGACCCAGTACTTC. This codes for CASSESHSRRMDRGGETQYF.

The rearrangement uses TRBV6-4 and TRBJ2-2; 13 positions agree with TRBD2. With 2 bases clipped from V and 6 bases from J, the junction kept 0 bases outside the gene matches. There are 15 residues in the CDR3. The germline V gene has CDR1 MRHNA and CDR2 SNTAGT. CDR3 region: CASSDGTSGAGELFF. In DNA, the CDR3 is TGTGCCAGCAGTGACGGGACTAGCGGGGCCGGGGAGCTGTTTTTT.

The rearrangement uses TRBV5-6 and TRBJ2-1, with TRBD1 as a possible D gene (6 bases). The CDR3 runs 17 residues. Germline CDR1 reads SGHDT; CDR2 reads YYEEEE. Trimming pared 0 bases from V and 9 bases from J, leaving 22 bases between. The CDR3 bases are TGTGCCAGCAGCTTGGATGAGGTCCTCAACACGGACAGTGAGCAGTTCTTC. Translated, it gives CASSLDEVLNTDSEQFF.

The rearrangement joins TRBV9 to TRBJ1-1; 7 bases map to TRBD1. The CDR3 is made up of 13 amino acids. Unmatched junction bases numbered 6, after V lost 3 bases and J lost 7 bases. CDR1 is SGDLS and CDR2 is YYNGEE in the germline V gene. The CDR3, as DNA: TGTGCCAGCAGCGGAACAGGGGCGGGTGAAGCTTTCTTT. This translates into CASSGTGAGEAFF.

This chain uses TRBV6-5 with TRBJ2-4; D remains unclear. The CDR3 consists of 14 residues. The ends were cut back, 2 bases at V and 8 bases at J, with 13 bases in the middle. Germline CDR1 and CDR2: MNHEY and SVGAGI. CDR3 DNA: TGTGCCAGCAGTTACGGCCCGCTCGTTGACATTCAGTACTTC. Translated: CASSYGPLVDIQYF.

In DNA form, the CDR3 reads TGTGCCAGCAGCGGCCCTCGGGGGAGTGAAGCTTTCTTT. Residues: CASSGPRGSEAFF. The chain uses TRBV9 and TRBJ1-1; D possibly corresponds to TRBD1 (5 bases). The CDR3 has 13 amino acids. CDR1 and CDR2 (germline): SGDLS, YYNGEE. Trimming took off 3 bases at V and 7 bases at J, with 13 bases between the two ends.

The rearrangement joins TRBV30 to TRBJ2-3; 9 bases line up with TRBD2. Trimming removed 2 bases from V and 2 bases from J; junction bases left unmatched: 8. The CDR3 runs to 16 residues. Germline lookup yields CDR1 GTSNPN and CDR2 SVGIG (reference sequence). DNA for the CDR3: TGTGCCTGGAGTCCAACCGGCGGGGGGGCCACAGATACGCAGTATTTT. It translates to CAWSPTGGGATDTQYF.

J is TRBJ2-7 and V is TRBV4-1, with TRBD2 matching over 9 bases. The CDR3 runs 15 residues. V lost 1 base to trimming and J lost 3 bases; unmatched junction nucleotides: 4. Germline-derived CDR1 and CDR2 are MGHRA and YSYEKL. The CDR3 nucleotides are TGCGCCAGCAGCCAAGCACAGCGGGGGGACTACGAGCAGTACTTC. Translated, it gives CASSQAQRGDYEQYF.

The V and J genes are TRBV6-4 and TRBJ2-6; unclear D gene. The CDR3 runs to 14 residues. From germline, CDR1 is MRHNA and CDR2 SNTAGT. Trimming pared 3 bases from V and 0 bases from J, leaving 3 bases between. CDR3 sequence (DNA): TGTGCCAGCAGTGAAACCTCTGGGGCCAACGTCCTGACTTTC. Protein product: CASSETSGANVLTF.